What follows are 16 T cell receptor beta chains derived from one specimen sequenced in a study of memory CD4+ T cells and cytomegalovirus serostatus. Single viable CD3+CD4+CD8-CD45RO+ cells were sorted as the memory CD4+ T cells. Data came from immunoSEQ multiplex PCR; TCRdb stores just in-frame clones and leaves some out. In the table there are about 42,000 clones, about 78% of which are singletons. What was sequenced was memory CD4+ T cells from blood. These receptors all stem from an adult in good health and CMV-seronegative.

The rearrangement joins TRBV5-1 to TRBJ2-3, with no clear D. The V end was cut by 1 base, the J end by 0 bases, with 15 bases between. The germline V gene encodes CDR1 SGHRS and CDR2 YFSETQ. This CDR3 comprises 17 residues. The CDR3 nucleotides read TGCGCCAGCAGCTTGTTCCCAGATTCGCCTAGCACAGATACGCAGTATTTT. Its translation is CASSLFPDSPSTDTQYF.

In its sample, this clone was seen a few times. This chain connects TRBV5-6 to TRBJ2-5; 7 positions match TRBD1. The CDR3 runs to 14 residues. From germline, CDR1 is SGHDT and CDR2 YYEEEE. J lost 4 bases, V lost 3 bases, and 6 bases had no gene match. CDR3 DNA: TGTGCCAGCAGCTACCTGACAGGGTCAGAGACCCAGTACTTC. It codes for CASSYLTGSETQYF.

This clone was observed a handful of times. The V gene is TRBV4-2, the J gene TRBJ2-5, with TRBD2 matching 8 bases. V lost 1 base and J lost 2; bases outside the gene matches: 9. Germline lookup yields CDR1 LGHNA and CDR2 YNFKEQ. The CDR3 loop spans 17 amino acids. CDR3 sequence reads: CASSQGALLAAQETQYF. CDR3 bases: TGTGCCAGCAGCCAAGGCGCGCTACTAGCGGCTCAAGAGACCCAGTACTTC.

The rearrangement links TRBV18 to TRBJ1-1; TRBD1 is a possible D gene (5 bases). CDR1 is KGHSH and CDR2 is LQKENI in the germline V gene. V dropped 2 bases and J dropped 2 bases, with 6 bases sitting between them. The CDR3 is made up of 13 amino acids. Here the CDR3 DNA reads TGTGCCAGCTCACCAGGGGCTAACACTGAAGCTTTCTTT. This sequence encodes CASSPGANTEAFF.

This rearrangement joins TRBV18 to TRBJ1-4; D remains ambiguous. The V gene's germline CDR1 is KGHSH and CDR2 LQKENI. The CDR3 is 14 residues long. Trimming cost V 4 bases and J 1 base, with 7 bases left between them. This CDR3 reads CASSQAVTNEKLFF. In DNA form, the CDR3 reads TGTGCCAGCTCACAGGCCGTAACTAATGAAAAACTGTTTTTT.

This clone was found a few times. The V call is TRBV5-6, the J call TRBJ1-3, with a tentative D call TRBD1 (5 bases). The germline CDR1 and CDR2 sequences are SGHDT and YYEEEE. The CDR3 covers 16 residues. V lost 4 bases to trimming and J lost 2 bases, with 16 bases between them. In nucleotides, the CDR3 is TGTGCCAGCAGCCGTGTGGGGCCGCGAACTGGAAACACCATATATTTT. Amino acid sequence: CASSRVGPRTGNTIYF.

CDR3 amino acids: CASSSPAGGMSYNSPLHF. Here the CDR3 DNA reads TGTGCCAGCAGCTCACCGGCAGGGGGGATGAGTTATAATTCACCCCTCCACTTT. The J gene is TRBJ1-6, the V gene TRBV9, with 7 bases fitting TRBD1. V was clipped by 4 bases and J by 4 bases; unmatched bases: 14. The CDR3 extends over 18 amino acids. Germline V gives CDR1 SGDLS, CDR2 YYNGEE. Full variable domain (missing parts from reference TRBV9 and TRBJ1-6): DSGVTQTPKHLITATGQRVTLRCSPRSGDLSVYWYQQSLDQGLQFLIQYYNGEERAKGNILERFSAQQFPDLHSELNLSSLELGDSALYFCASSSPAGGMSYNSPLHFGNGTRLTVT.

The CDR3 bases are TGTGCCAGTAGTCAGAGGACGCGGATCCGCACAGATACGCAGTATTTT. The encoded protein is CASSQRTRIRTDTQYF. The chain has TRBV19 and TRBJ2-3; D is unclear. The length of the CDR3 is 16 residues. Germline CDR1 LNHDA, CDR2 SQIVND (reference sequence). V was shortened by 5 bases and J by 1 base, with 16 bases between the two germline ends.

The chain has TRBV5-1 and TRBJ1-1; TRBD1 might be the D (5 bases). Germline CDR1 reads SGHRS; CDR2 reads YFSETQ. The germline V and J ends were trimmed by 3 bases and 3 bases, with 9 bases remaining between them. This CDR3 comprises 13 residues. CDR3 DNA sequence: TGCGCCAGCAGCTCGGGGGGACACACTGAAGCTTTCTTT. Its protein is CASSSGGHTEAFF. The full variable domain, its missing parts supplied by reference TRBV5-1 and TRBJ1-1, is KAGVTQTPRYLIKTRGQQVTLSCSPISGHRSVSWYQQTPGQGLQFLFEYFSETQRNKGNFPGRFSGRQFSNSRSEMNVSTLELGDSALYLCASSSGGHTEAFFGQGTRLTVV.

This clone was seen only once. CDR3 residues: CASSRQEGETQYF. The CDR3 DNA sequence: TGCGCCAGCAGCCGCCAGGAGGGGGAGACCCAGTACTTC. The rearrangement uses TRBV4-3 and TRBJ2-5, with D perhaps TRBD2 (6 bases). Trimming cost V 4 bases and J 5 bases, with 11 bases left between them. CDR1 is LGHNA, CDR2 YSLEER, per germline. CDR3 length: 13 residues.

V is TRBV4-2 and J is TRBJ1-2; D is possibly TRBD1 (6 bases). The CDR3 has 14 residues. Germline loops: CDR1 LGHNA, CDR2 YNFKEQ. V lost 8 bases, J lost 5 bases, and 18 bases lay in between. CDR3 coding DNA: TGTGCCAGCTCACCCGGGGGAAGGGGGTATGGCTACACCTTC. Translating it yields CASSPGGRGYGYTF.

This clone showed up just a few times. This chain connects TRBV7-9 to TRBJ1-2; perhaps TRBD1 as D (5 bases). Germline assignment: CDR1 SEHNR and CDR2 FQNEAQ (reference sequence). V lost 1 base and J lost 8, with 14 bases in between. This CDR3 has 14 residues. CDR3 region: CASSLERGRGGYTF. DNA for the CDR3: TGTGCCAGCAGCTTAGAACGGGGAAGGGGAGGCTACACCTTC. The whole variable domain, remainder taken from reference TRBV7-9 and TRBJ1-2, is DTGVSQNPRHKITKRGQNVTFRCDPISEHNRLYWYRQTLGQGPEFLTYFQNEAQLEKSRLLSDRFSAERPKGSFSTLEIQRTEQGDSAMYLCASSLERGRGGYTFGSGTRLTVV.

This clone came up a few times. This chain connects TRBV5-4 to TRBJ1-2; TRBD1 agrees at 9 bases. The germline gives CDR1 SGHNT, CDR2 YYREEE (reference sequence). This CDR3 is 16 amino acids long. After removal of 0 bases from V and 4 bases from J, the junction contained 7 bases not matched to a gene. Here the CDR3 reads CASSLDGLTGGYGYTF. The CDR3 nucleotides read TGTGCCAGCAGCTTGGATGGGTTGACAGGGGGCTATGGCTACACCTTC.

The chain couples TRBV11-3 to TRBJ2-7; D remains ambiguous. CDR1 SGHNT and CDR2 YENEEA come from the germline V gene. The CDR3 is 13 residues long. V was clipped by 1 base and J by 0 bases, with 4 bases between them. The CDR3 region is CASSLGDSYEQYF. The CDR3 nucleotides are TGTGCCAGCAGCTTAGGGGACTCCTACGAGCAGTACTTC.

V is TRBV6-4 and J is TRBJ1-2; TRBD1 matches 7 bases. Germline V gives CDR1 MRHNA, CDR2 SNTAGT. V lost 2 bases to trimming and J lost 8 bases; unmatched junction nucleotides: 8. The CDR3 runs to 14 residues. CDR3 protein: CASSDLGGSGGYTF. As DNA, the CDR3 is TGTGCCAGCAGTGACCTAGGGGGCTCTGGAGGCTACACCTTC.

The rearrangement links TRBV7-9 to TRBJ1-5, with D perhaps TRBD1 (6 bases). The germline V gene encodes CDR1 SEHNR and CDR2 FQNEAQ (reference sequence). V shed 3 bases and J shed 6 bases, with 9 bases lying between them. The CDR3 runs to 13 residues. The CDR3 DNA sequence: TGTGCCAGCAGCTTGACAGGTGCTCAGCCCCAGCATTTT. It translates to CASSLTGAQPQHF.